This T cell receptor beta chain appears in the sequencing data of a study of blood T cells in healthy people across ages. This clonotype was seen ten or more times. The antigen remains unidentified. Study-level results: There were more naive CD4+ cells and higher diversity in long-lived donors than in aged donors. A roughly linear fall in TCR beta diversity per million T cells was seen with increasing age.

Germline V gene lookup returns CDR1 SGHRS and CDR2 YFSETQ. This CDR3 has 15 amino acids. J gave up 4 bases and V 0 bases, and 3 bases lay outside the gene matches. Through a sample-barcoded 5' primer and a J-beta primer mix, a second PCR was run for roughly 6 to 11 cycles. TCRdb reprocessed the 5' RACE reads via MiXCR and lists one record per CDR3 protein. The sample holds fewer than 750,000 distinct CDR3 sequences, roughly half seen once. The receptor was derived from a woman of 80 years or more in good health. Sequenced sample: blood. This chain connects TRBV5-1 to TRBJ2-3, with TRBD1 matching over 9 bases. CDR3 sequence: CASSLATGGADTQYF. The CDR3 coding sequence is TGCGCCAGCAGCTTGGCCACAGGGGGCGCAGATACGCAGTATTTT.